The 29 T cell receptor beta chains reported below all come from one sample, sequenced in a study of cytomegalovirus exposure and HLA in healthy donors. This PCR relied on a set of 60 Vbeta primers and 13 Jbeta primers. Sequencing was performed with immunoSEQ multiplex PCR; in TCRdb, only in-frame clones are kept and a portion is missing. The sample lists 80,000 to 100,000 clones, approximately 77% occurring once. Sequencing used PBMCs. These receptors all come from a human donor in good health.

V usage is TRBV19 and J usage is TRBJ2-1; TRBD2 agrees at 12 bases. Germline V CDR1 and CDR2: LNHDA, SQIVND (reference sequence). The CDR3 has 17 amino acids. Trimming removed 3 bases from V and 5 bases from J; junction bases left unmatched: 8. This CDR3 reads CASSIRGLAGLDNEQFF. The CDR3 coding sequence is TGTGCCAGTAGTATCCGAGGACTAGCGGGATTAGACAATGAGCAGTTCTTC. Drawing the rest from reference TRBV19 and TRBJ2-1, the complete variable domain is DGGITQSPKYLFRKEGQNVTLSCEQNLNHDAMYWYRQDPGQGLRLIYYSQIVNDFQKGDIAEGYSVSREKKESFPLTVTSAQKNPTAFYLCASSIRGLAGLDNEQFFGPGTRLTVL.

The chain combines TRBV19 with TRBJ2-7; 11 nucleotides line up with TRBD2. The CDR3 has 15 residues. Trimming at V came to 6 bases and at J to 2 bases, leaving 6 bases not matched to a gene. Germline V CDR1 and CDR2: LNHDA, SQIVND (reference sequence). CDR3 DNA: TGTGCCAGTAGCCCGAGTAGCGGGGGGGCCTACGAGCAGTACTTC. As protein: CASSPSSGGAYEQYF.

The chain combines TRBV7-9 with TRBJ1-5, with TRBD1 as a possible D gene (6 bases). CDR3 length equals 15 residues. Germline lookup yields CDR1 SEHNR and CDR2 FQNEAQ (reference sequence). V lost 4 bases and J 4 bases, leaving 14 bases between the germline ends. The CDR3 sequence: CASSSGQWGNQPQHF. The CDR3 DNA is TGTGCCAGCAGCTCCGGACAGTGGGGAAATCAGCCCCAGCATTTT.

The chain joins TRBV18 to TRBJ2-3, with a weak D call TRBD2 (6 bases). The CDR3 has 14 residues. Trimming left V 8 bases short and J 3 bases short, with 15 bases between. CDR1 is KGHSH and CDR2 is LQKENI in the germline V gene. This chain's CDR3 is CASLVSRETDTQYF. The CDR3, as DNA: TGTGCCAGCCTCGTATCCCGGGAGACAGATACGCAGTATTTT.

The gene calls are TRBV7-8 and TRBJ1-1, with a possible D match to TRBD1 (6 bases). The length of the CDR3 is 15 residues. CDR1 is SGHVS and CDR2 is FQNEAQ in the germline V gene. The ends were cut back, 8 bases at V and 1 base at J, with 17 bases in the middle. The CDR3 spells CASRYLQGGNTEAFF. The CDR3 DNA reads TGTGCCAGCCGTTATTTACAGGGTGGGAACACTGAAGCTTTCTTT.

This sequence joins TRBV4-3 and TRBJ2-4, with unresolved D. The length of the CDR3 is 14 residues. Germline-derived CDR1 and CDR2 are LGHNA and YSLEER. V was cut by 1 base and J by 0 bases, with 4 bases left in between. CDR3 region: CASSQGLAKNIQYF. The CDR3 bases are TGCGCCAGCAGCCAAGGACTAGCCAAAAACATTCAGTACTTC.

The sample holds one count of this clone. This chain joins TRBV10-2 and TRBJ1-2, with 7 bases matching TRBD1. Trimming cost V 10 bases and J 6 bases; bases outside gene matches: 8. CDR1 is WSHSY and CDR2 is SAAADI in the germline V gene. The CDR3 loop spans 12 amino acids. Here the CDR3 DNA reads TGCGCCATCCAGACAGGGCTCGATGGCTACACCTTC. Its translation is CAIQTGLDGYTF.

This clone was counted a few times. This sequence joins TRBV5-6 and TRBJ2-1; 10 bases line up with TRBD2. Trimming took 1 base from V and 12 from J; bases not matched to a gene: 4. The CDR3 spans 13 residues. The germline V gene encodes CDR1 SGHDT and CDR2 YYEEEE. The CDR3 sequence: CASSLLSSGGQFF. DNA of the CDR3: TGTGCCAGCAGCTTGTTGTCTAGCGGGGGGCAGTTCTTC.

This chain links TRBV27 with TRBJ2-1; D might be TRBD2 (7 bases). CDR1 is MNHEY, CDR2 SMNVEV, per germline (reference sequence). Deletions cut 4 bases from V and 7 bases from J, with 20 bases between. The CDR3 has 16 residues. The CDR3 spells CASSSRGGRPVNEQFF. CDR3 nucleotides: TGTGCCAGCAGTTCTAGGGGGGGCCGGCCGGTTAATGAGCAGTTCTTC.

V is TRBV6-5 and J is TRBJ1-2, with TRBD1 matching over 9 bases. Germline V CDR1 and CDR2: MNHEY, SVGAGI. V trimming: 8 bases; J trimming: 5 bases; junction bases outside the gene matches: 9. The CDR3 totals 14 residues. The CDR3 spells CASQHRDRAYGYTF. DNA of the CDR3: TGTGCCAGCCAGCACCGGGACAGGGCTTATGGCTACACCTTC.

The table lists this clone with a count of one. The CDR3 here is CSAWGLAGVREQYF. The CDR3 region has the DNA TGCAGCGCCTGGGGACTAGCGGGAGTGAGGGAGCAGTACTTC. The chain joins TRBV29-1 to TRBJ2-7, with TRBD2 identical over 14 bases. CDR1 and CDR2 (germline): SQVTM, ANQGSEA. J gave up 7 bases and V 7 bases, and 9 bases lay outside the gene matches. This CDR3 has 14 amino acids.

This clone is a singleton in its sample. This chain joins TRBV9 and TRBJ2-3; D is possibly TRBD2 (6 bases). The CDR3 contains 16 residues. With 3 bases removed from V and 4 bases from J, the gap between germline ends came to 18 bases. Germline V gene data show CDR1 as SGDLS and CDR2 as YYNGEE. The CDR3 here is CASSASGGGAPDTQYF. The DNA for the CDR3 is TGTGCCAGCAGCGCATCGGGTGGCGGGGCCCCAGATACGCAGTATTTT. Full variable domain (rest looked up from reference TRBV9 and TRBJ2-3): DSGVTQTPKHLITATGQRVTLRCSPRSGDLSVYWYQQSLDQGLQFLIQYYNGEERAKGNILERFSAQQFPDLHSELNLSSLELGDSALYFCASSASGGGAPDTQYFGPGTRLTVL.

The chain carries TRBV5-1 and TRBJ1-2, with D perhaps matching TRBD1 (5 bases). V lost 4 bases, J lost 8 bases, and 15 bases lay in between. CDR3 length: 13 residues. The germline gives CDR1 SGHRS, CDR2 YFSETQ. The DNA for the CDR3 is TGCGCCAGCAGCCCTGTTTCCCCAGGGGGCTACACCTTC. This sequence encodes CASSPVSPGGYTF.

J is TRBJ2-5 and V is TRBV7-9, with D perhaps matching TRBD2 (5 bases). The end of the DNA is better explained by TRBJ2-7, so the J call may be wrong. The germline gives CDR1 SEHNR, CDR2 FQNEAQ (reference sequence). This CDR3 has 13 amino acids. The CDR3 sequence: CATRAGVSYEQYF. The CDR3 nucleotides read TGTGCCACCCGGGCGGGCGTTTCCTACGAGCAGTACTTC.

The gene calls are TRBV5-4 and TRBJ1-4; 7 bases map to TRBD1. V was pared by 4 bases and J by 8 bases, with 11 bases of the junction left unmatched. CDR3 length equals 15 residues. From germline, CDR1 is SGHNT and CDR2 YYREEE (reference sequence). The CDR3 sequence is CASSPGTAQREKLFF. The CDR3 DNA reads TGTGCCAGCAGCCCTGGGACAGCCCAGAGGGAAAAACTGTTTTTT.

This rearrangement joins TRBV5-4 to TRBJ2-3; TRBD1 matches at 8 bases. After removal of 1 base from V and 5 bases from J, the junction contained 6 bases not matched to a gene. This CDR3 contains 15 residues. In germline, CDR1 is SGHNT, CDR2 YYREEE (reference sequence). The CDR3 nucleotides are TGTGCCAGCAGCTTGCTGCAGGGGGCAGTAGATACGCAGTATTTT. This encodes CASSLLQGAVDTQYF.

This clone has a single count. The chain employs TRBV5-6 and TRBJ2-1, with 8 bases fitting TRBD2. This CDR3 has 16 amino acids. Per germline, CDR1 SGHDT and CDR2 YYEEEE. The junction had 13 bases not matched to a gene; V was cut back by 1 base and J by 10 bases. Here the CDR3 reads CASSLFPPTSVSEQFF. The CDR3 bases are TGTGCCAGCAGCTTGTTCCCACCGACTAGCGTTAGCGAGCAGTTCTTC.

This rearrangement joins TRBV19 to TRBJ1-1; maybe TRBD1 (5 bases). Trimming cost V 3 bases and J 4 bases, with 15 bases left between them. There are 15 residues in the CDR3. The germline V gene has CDR1 LNHDA and CDR2 SQIVND (reference sequence). CDR3 loop: CASSIKAQGATEAFF. CDR3 nucleotide sequence: TGTGCCAGTAGTATCAAGGCGCAGGGTGCCACTGAAGCTTTCTTT.

This clone was counted a few times. The rearrangement joins TRBV4-3 to TRBJ2-5; no clear D. The J call may be incorrect, as the DNA end agrees better with TRBJ2-7. This CDR3 comprises 12 residues. Germline V gives CDR1 LGHNA, CDR2 YSLEER. The CDR3 protein is CASSQDENEQYF. In DNA form, the CDR3 reads TGCGCCAGCAGCCAAGATGAGAACGAGCAGTACTTC.

The gene calls are TRBV7-2 and TRBJ1-3, with 7 bases aligning to TRBD1. The CDR3 runs 12 residues. The germline V gene encodes CDR1 SGHTA and CDR2 FQGNSA. Trimming cost V 6 bases and J 4 bases; bases outside gene matches: 0. The CDR3, as DNA: TGTGCCAGCAGGGGACAGGGAAACACCATATATTTT. Amino acid sequence: CASRGQGNTIYF.

This clone was detected only once. This sequence joins TRBV19 and TRBJ2-7; 9 bases align to TRBD2. The CDR3 contains 14 residues. J was trimmed by 6 bases and V by 7 bases; bases with no gene match: 10. Per germline, CDR1 LNHDA and CDR2 SQIVND (reference sequence). The CDR3 DNA sequence: TGTGCCAGTAAGGTCGCGGGAGGGACTCTCGAGCAGTACTTC. Its translation: CASKVAGGTLEQYF.

The chain carries TRBV7-9 and TRBJ1-1, with a possible D match to TRBD1 (6 bases). Trimming cost V 3 bases and J 0 bases, with 8 bases left between them. The CDR3 sequence is 14 residues long. CDR1 is SEHNR and CDR2 is FQNEAQ in the germline V gene (reference sequence). CDR3 nucleotides: TGTGCCAGCAGCTTTCAGGGGTTGAACACTGAAGCTTTCTTT. Translation gives CASSFQGLNTEAFF.

The V gene is TRBV5-4, the J gene TRBJ1-2; 7 positions agree with TRBD1. There are 13 residues in the CDR3. Unmatched junction bases numbered 1, after V lost 0 bases and J lost 5 bases. The germline V gene encodes CDR1 SGHNT and CDR2 YYREEE (reference sequence). CDR3: CASSLDRGYGYTF. The DNA for the CDR3 is TGTGCCAGCAGCTTGGACAGGGGATATGGCTACACCTTC. Using reference TRBV5-4 and TRBJ1-2 for the parts outside the CDR3, the full variable domain is ETGVTQSPTHLIKTRGQQVTLRCSSQSGHNTVSWYQQALGQGPQFIFQYYREEENGRGNFPPRFSGLQFPNYSSELNVNALELDDSALYLCASSLDRGYGYTFGSGTRLTVV.

V is TRBV2 and J is TRBJ2-7, with D possibly matching TRBD1 (6 bases). The germline V and J ends were trimmed by 3 bases and 1 base, with 10 bases remaining between them. Germline-derived CDR1 and CDR2 are SNHLY and FYNNEI. CDR3 size: 14 residues. CDR3 nucleotides: TGTGCCAGCAGTGATAGGGACATATCCTACGAGCAGTACTTC. Translated, it gives CASSDRDISYEQYF.

The CDR3 loop reads CASSFPGTGDEKLFF. The CDR3 nucleotides read TGCGCCAGCAGCTTTCCCGGGACAGGCGATGAAAAACTGTTTTTT. This chain links TRBV5-1 with TRBJ1-4; 8 bases are shared with TRBD1. V shed 2 bases, J shed 6 bases, and the junction held 6 bases outside the gene matches. CDR1 is SGHRS and CDR2 is YFSETQ in the germline V gene. The CDR3 is 15 residues long. The entire variable domain, with the rest obtained from reference TRBV5-1 and TRBJ1-4, is as follows: KAGVTQTPRYLIKTRGQQVTLSCSPISGHRSVSWYQQTPGQGLQFLFEYFSETQRNKGNFPGRFSGRQFSNSRSEMNVSTLELGDSALYLCASSFPGTGDEKLFFGSGTQLSVL.

The chain carries TRBV2 and TRBJ2-1; TRBD1 matches at 9 bases. CDR1 SNHLY and CDR2 FYNNEI come from the germline V gene. There are 17 residues in the CDR3. The V gene end was trimmed by 4 bases and the J gene end by 6 bases; junction bases not matched to a gene: 13. The CDR3 nucleotides read TGTGCCAGCAGTGGAGGCGCCGGGACAGGGAAGGGCAATGAGCAGTTCTTC. Translation: CASSGGAGTGKGNEQFF.

This sequence joins TRBV5-1 and TRBJ2-2, with D perhaps TRBD2 (5 bases). The V and J ends lost 7 bases and 9 bases respectively, with 13 bases between them. The length of the CDR3 is 12 residues. CDR1 and CDR2 (germline): SGHRS, YFSETQ. As DNA, the CDR3 is TGCGCCAGCCACAGTGGACTTAGGGAGCTGTTTTTT. This encodes CASHSGLRELFF.

This clone was detected once. This sequence joins TRBV7-2 and TRBJ2-7; TRBD1 might be the D (6 bases). The length of the CDR3 is 14 residues. The germline gives CDR1 SGHTA, CDR2 FQGNSA. V was trimmed by 5 bases and J by 0 bases, leaving 11 bases between them. The CDR3: CASSTTGHSYEQYF. The CDR3 DNA follows: TGTGCCAGCAGCACAACGGGACACTCCTACGAGCAGTACTTC.

The V and J genes are TRBV4-3 and TRBJ2-5; TRBD2 agrees at 10 bases. This CDR3 spans 17 amino acids. Losses at the gene ends were 5 bases for V and 7 bases for J; bases not matched to a gene: 16. Per germline, CDR1 LGHNA and CDR2 YSLEER. This chain's CDR3 is CASSSTGTSAEGGTQYF. The CDR3 DNA reads TGCGCCAGCAGCTCCACCGGGACTAGCGCAGAGGGGGGGACCCAGTACTTC.